A selection of T cell receptor beta chains follows, all from one sample in a study of blood T cell repertoires in COVID-19. The data were produced by immunoSEQ multiplex PCR, yet TCRdb's version contains in-frame clones alone and is incomplete. The sample yields around 63,000 clones, 73% seen once. The source material was peripheral blood. The receptors derive from a woman aged 45-65 years with active or convalescent COVID-19. CDR3s include the opening cysteine and the closing phenylalanine or tryptophan. D genes are given only for firm matches. A clone size is listed for some rows: how often the clone was seen (once, few, many), or a class if it is expanded.

cdr3_aa cdr3_nt d_call v_call clone_size j_call
CASSKEGGSYEQYF TGTGCCAGTAGTAAAGAGGGGGGCTCCTACGAGCAGTACTTC . TRBV19 . TRBJ2-7
CASSTGPLAGDLYEQYF TGTGCCAGCAGCACCGGTCCTCTAGCGGGAGACCTCTACGAGCAGTACTTC TRBD2 TRBV7-8 . TRBJ2-7
CASSPLAGISYEQYF TGTGCCAGCAGCCCCCTAGCGGGAATCTCCTACGAGCAGTACTTC TRBD2 TRBV11-2 few TRBJ2-7
CATSRVREWYNEQFF TGTGCCACCAGCAGAGTTCGGGAATGGTACAATGAGCAGTTCTTC . TRBV15 . TRBJ2-1
CASSLAGQSSYEQYF TGCGCCAGCAGCTTGGCGGGACAGTCTTCCTACGAGCAGTACTTC TRBD1 TRBV5-1 . TRBJ2-7
CATSDSIVNQPQHF TGTGCCACCAGTGATTCCATTGTTAATCAGCCCCAGCATTTT . TRBV24-1 few TRBJ1-5
CASSWDSISGNTIYF TGCGCCAGCAGCTGGGACTCAATCTCTGGAAACACCATATATTTT . TRBV5-1 . TRBJ1-3
CARRLAGNEQFF TGTGCCAGGAGACTAGCGGGAAATGAGCAGTTCTTC TRBD2 TRBV2 . TRBJ2-1
CSVEDLGQGLLEQYF TGCAGCGTTGAAGATCTTGGACAGGGGCTTCTCGAGCAGTACTTC TRBD1 TRBV29-1 . TRBJ2-7
CARVGRGRVEGHTEAFF TGTGCCAGGGTGGGGAGGGGCAGGGTGGAGGGACACACTGAAGCTTTCTTT . TRBV28 . TRBJ1-1
CSVEIRAETEAFF TGCAGCGTTGAAATCAGGGCAGAAACTGAAGCTTTCTTT . TRBV29-1 . TRBJ1-1
CASSVGLRSSGANVLTF TGTGCCAGCAGCGTAGGGCTTCGATCCTCAGGGGCCAACGTCCTGACTTTC . TRBV9 few TRBJ2-6
CASSDRKTSGSYNEQFF TGTGCCAGCAGCGACCGTAAGACTAGCGGGTCCTACAATGAGCAGTTCTTC TRBD2 TRBV4-2 . TRBJ2-1
CAWSVRDRVNQPQHF TGTGCCTGGAGTGTACGGGACAGGGTAAATCAGCCCCAGCATTTT TRBD1 TRBV30 . TRBJ1-5
CASSFRGKGPQHF TGTGCCAGCAGTTTTAGAGGAAAAGGTCCCCAGCATTTT . TRBV28 . TRBJ1-5
CASSRVGNQPQHF TGTGCCAGCTCCAGGGTAGGCAATCAGCCCCAGCATTTT . TRBV6-5 . TRBJ1-5
CASSSSTSFSEQFF TGCGCCAGCAGCTCGTCGACTAGCTTCTCTGAGCAGTTCTTC TRBD2 TRBV5-1 . TRBJ2-1
CASSVGTGSYNEQFF TGTGCCAGCAGCGTAGGGACAGGGTCTTACAATGAGCAGTTCTTC TRBD1 TRBV9 . TRBJ2-1
CASSPPGQSGNTIYF TGTGCCAGCTCACCTCCGGGACAGTCTGGAAACACCATATATTTT TRBD1 TRBV18 . TRBJ1-3
CASSQEGRYNEKLFF TGTGCCAGCAGCCAAGAGGGCAGATATAATGAAAAACTGTTTTTT . TRBV3-1/TRBV3-2 . TRBJ1-4
CASSVFGMSGPTDTQYF TGCGCCAGCAGCGTGTTCGGTATGAGCGGACCCACAGATACGCAGTATTTT . TRBV5-1 . TRBJ2-3
CASSIRTSTGELFF TGTGCCAGTAGTATTCGAACGAGCACCGGGGAGCTGTTTTTT . TRBV19 . TRBJ2-2
CASKEQGADTEAFF TGTGCCAGCAAAGAACAGGGGGCGGACACTGAAGCTTTCTTT TRBD1 TRBV5-6 . TRBJ1-1
CASSQWGGSGELFF TGTGCCAGCAGCCAGTGGGGAGGGTCCGGGGAGCTGTTTTTT TRBD2 TRBV14 . TRBJ2-2
CASSLARRDRLAGAETQYF TGCGCCAGCAGCTTGGCCAGGAGGGATCGGCTAGCGGGAGCAGAGACCCAGTACTTC TRBD2 TRBV5-1 . TRBJ2-5
CATSRSRLGSNEQFF TGTGCCACCAGCAGATCCCGACTAGGGTCGAATGAGCAGTTCTTC . TRBV15 few TRBJ2-1